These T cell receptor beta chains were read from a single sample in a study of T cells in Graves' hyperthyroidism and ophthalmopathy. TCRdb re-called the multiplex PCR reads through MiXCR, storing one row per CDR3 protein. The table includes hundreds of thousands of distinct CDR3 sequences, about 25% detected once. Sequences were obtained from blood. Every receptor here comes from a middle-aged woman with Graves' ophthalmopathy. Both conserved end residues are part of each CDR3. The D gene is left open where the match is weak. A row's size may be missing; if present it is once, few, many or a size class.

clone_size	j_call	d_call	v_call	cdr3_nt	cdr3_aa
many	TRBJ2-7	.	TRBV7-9	TGTGCCAGCAGCTTAGATGGGGTCGAGCAGTACTTC	CASSLDGVEQYF
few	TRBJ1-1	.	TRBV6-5	TGTGCCAGCAGTCCCTCGGGCTACACTGAAGCTTTCTTT	CASSPSGYTEAFF
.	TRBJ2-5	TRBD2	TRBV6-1	TGTGCCAGCAGGCCGGGACTAGCGGGAGGCCAAGAGACCCAGTACTTC	CASRPGLAGGQETQYF
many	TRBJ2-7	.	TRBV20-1	TGCAGTGCTGCAATGCCGAGGGGTCTGAGCTCCTACGAGCAGTACTTC	CSAAMPRGLSSYEQYF
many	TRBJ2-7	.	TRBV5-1	TGCGCCAGCAGAACAGGGATGGGAGGGTACGAGCAGTACTTC	CASRTGMGGYEQYF
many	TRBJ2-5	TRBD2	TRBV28	TGTGCCAGCAGTTTTTCCACGGGAGGGGGAGAGACCCAGTACTTC	CASSFSTGGGETQYF
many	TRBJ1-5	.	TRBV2	TGTGCCAGCAGTGAAGCGCTCTTACCCGACAGGCCTGACAATCAGCCCCAGCATTTT	CASSEALLPDRPDNQPQHF
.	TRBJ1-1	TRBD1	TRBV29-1	TGCAGCGTTAAGTTCGGACAGGGCACTGAAGCTTTCTTT	CSVKFGQGTEAFF
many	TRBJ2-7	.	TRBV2	TGTGCCAGCACCTCAGGATACGAGCAGTACTTC	CASTSGYEQYF
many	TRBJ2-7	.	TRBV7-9	TGTGCCAGCAGCTTCCAGGGCGGGGAGCAGTACTTC	CASSFQGGEQYF
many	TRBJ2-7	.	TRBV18	TGTGCCAGCTCACCCCCTAGCGTATGGCCCTACGAGCAGTACTTC	CASSPPSVWPYEQYF
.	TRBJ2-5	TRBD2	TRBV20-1	TGCAGTGCCCTCCTTAGCGGGTACCAAGAGACCCAGTACTTC	CSALLSGYQETQYF
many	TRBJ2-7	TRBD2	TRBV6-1	TGTGCCAGCAGTGACGGGAGGGGGTACGAGCAGTACTTC	CASSDGRGYEQYF
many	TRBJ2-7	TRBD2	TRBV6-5	TGTGCCAGCAGTCCGGCGACTAGCGGGAGATCTGGGCAGTACTTC	CASSPATSGRSGQYF
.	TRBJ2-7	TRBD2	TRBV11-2	TGTGCCAGCAGCTTAGTGATCGGGAGGGCCGGAATGTACGAGCAGTACTTC	CASSLVIGRAGMYEQYF
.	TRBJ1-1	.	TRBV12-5	TGTGCTAGTGGTTTGTATAGGGGGAGGACTGAAGCTTTCTTT	CASGLYRGRTEAFF
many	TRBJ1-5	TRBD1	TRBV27	TGTGCCAGCAGTTTAGGACAGGGCCCCAATCAGCCCCAGCATTTT	CASSLGQGPNQPQHF
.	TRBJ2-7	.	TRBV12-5	TGTGCTAGTGGGCCTACTGAGGGAAACCCCTCCTACGAGCAGTACTTC	CASGPTEGNPSYEQYF
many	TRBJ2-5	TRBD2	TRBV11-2	TGTGCCAGCAGTTCAAGCGCGGGGAGCGGGAGAGGTGGGGAGACCCAGTACTTC	CASSSSAGSGRGGETQYF
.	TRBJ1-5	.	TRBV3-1	TGTGCCAGCAGCCAGATGGTTGGGGGCGGGCAGCCCCAGCATTTT	CASSQMVGGGQPQHF
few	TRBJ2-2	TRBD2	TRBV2	TGTGCCAGCAGTGCGCTAGCGGGGTACGTCGGGGAGCTGTTTTTT	CASSALAGYVGELFF
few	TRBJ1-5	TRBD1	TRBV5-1	TGCGCCAGCAGTTTCGACAGGGGTCAGCCCCAGCATTTT	CASSFDRGQPQHF
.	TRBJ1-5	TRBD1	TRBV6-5	TGTGCCAGCAGTTACTCGACAGGGGGACAGCCCCAGCATTTT	CASSYSTGGQPQHF
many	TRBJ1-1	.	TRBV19	TGTGCCAGTAGATGGGCAGAAGACACTGAAGCTTTCTTT	CASRWAEDTEAFF
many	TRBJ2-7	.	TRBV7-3	TGTGCCAGCAGCTCTTTATATAAGGACACCTACGAGCAGTACTTC	CASSSLYKDTYEQYF
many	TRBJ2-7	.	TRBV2	TGTGCCAGCCTGAGGAGCTCCTACGAGCAGTACTTC	CASLRSSYEQYF
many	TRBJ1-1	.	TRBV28	TGTGCCAGCAGTTCCGGAGGGACGAACACTGAAGCTTTCTTT	CASSSGGTNTEAFF
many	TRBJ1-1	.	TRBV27	TGTGCCAGCAGTTTTTCGGACACGAACACTGAAGCTTTCTTT	CASSFSDTNTEAFF
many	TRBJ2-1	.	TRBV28	TGTGCCAGCAGTCCAGTTCTCGGGGCACTCTACAATGAGCAGTTCTTC	CASSPVLGALYNEQFF
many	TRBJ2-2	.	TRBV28	TGTGCCAGCAGCTTTAAGCGCGGCACCGGGGAGCTGTTTTTT	CASSFKRGTGELFF
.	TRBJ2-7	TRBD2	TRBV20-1	TGCAGTGCTAGACCCTGGACTAGCGGGAGTGCGTACGAGCAGTACTTC	CSARPWTSGSAYEQYF
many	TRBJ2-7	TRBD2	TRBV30	TGTGCCTGGAAAAAGGGGTCGAGCGGGAGCTCCTACGAGCAGTACTTC	CAWKKGSSGSSYEQYF
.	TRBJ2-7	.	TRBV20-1	TGCAGTGCCCCGCGTGGCGGGATGAGCTCCTACGAGCAGTACTTC	CSAPRGGMSSYEQYF
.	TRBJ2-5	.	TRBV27	TGTGCCAGCGCGGACAGCCAAGAGACCCAGTACTTC	CASADSQETQYF
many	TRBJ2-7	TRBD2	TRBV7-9	TGTGCCAGCAGCCAAAACGGAGGGCTAGCGGACGAGCAGTACTTC	CASSQNGGLADEQYF
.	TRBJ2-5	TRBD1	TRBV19	TGTGCCAGTAGTATGACAGGGGGCCCCAAGACCCAGTACTTC	CASSMTGGPKTQYF
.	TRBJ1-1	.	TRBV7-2	TGTGCCAGCAGCTTAGCTTCGTCGGGGAACACTGAAGCTTTCTTT	CASSLASSGNTEAFF
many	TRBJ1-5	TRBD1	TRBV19	TGTGCCAGTAGTATCGGGACAGGGGCGATCAGGGCCCAGCATTTT	CASSIGTGAIRAQHF
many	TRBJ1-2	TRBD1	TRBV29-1	TGCAGCGTTGAGACAGGGGCAAAGGTTGGCTACACCTTC	CSVETGAKVGYTF
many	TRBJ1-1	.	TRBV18	TGTGCCAGCTCATCCACGGGTTCGGCGACTGAAGCTTTCTTT	CASSSTGSATEAFF
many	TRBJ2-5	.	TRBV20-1	TGCAGTGCAACGGACGGGCAAGAGACCCAGTACTTC	CSATDGQETQYF
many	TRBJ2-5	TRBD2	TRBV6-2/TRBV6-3	TGTGCCAGCAGTCAACTAGGACTAGCGGGAAGCGAGACCCAGTACTTC	CASSQLGLAGSETQYF
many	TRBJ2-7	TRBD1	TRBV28	TGTGCCAGCAGTCCCACCGGGACAGGGGCTAGGGAGCAGTACTTC	CASSPTGTGAREQYF
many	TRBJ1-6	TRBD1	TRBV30	TGTGCCTGGAGTGTACTGACAGGGAACAATTCACCCCTCCACTTT	CAWSVLTGNNSPLHF
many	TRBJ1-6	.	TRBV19	TGTGCCAGTAGTGCCGGGGTCATGGATTCACCCCTCCACTTT	CASSAGVMDSPLHF
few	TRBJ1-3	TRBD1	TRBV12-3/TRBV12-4	TGTGCCAGCTGTCCGACAGGGGCGGTTGGAAACACCATATATTTT	CASCPTGAVGNTIYF
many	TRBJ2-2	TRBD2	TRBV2	TGTGCCAGCAGGGGAGGACTAGCTTCTAACACCGGGGAGCTGTTTTTT	CASRGGLASNTGELFF
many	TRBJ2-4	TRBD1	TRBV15	TGTGCCACCAGCAGAGGTAGACAGGGAACCCAAAACATTCAGTACTTC	CATSRGRQGTQNIQYF
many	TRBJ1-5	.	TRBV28	TGTGCCAGCAGTTTGGTTCTTTCGGGGAAGGGTAATCAGCCCCAGCATTTT	CASSLVLSGKGNQPQHF
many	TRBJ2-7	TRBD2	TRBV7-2	TGTGCCAGCAGCTTATTAGCGGGAGGGCCAGACGAGCAGTACTTC	CASSLLAGGPDEQYF
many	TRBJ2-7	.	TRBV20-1	TGCAGTGCTAGTCAACTAGCCTACGAGCAGTACTTC	CSASQLAYEQYF
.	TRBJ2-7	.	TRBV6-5	TGTGCCAGCAGTTACTCCGAGCCATTACAGGGTCCCTACGAGCAGTACTTC	CASSYSEPLQGPYEQYF
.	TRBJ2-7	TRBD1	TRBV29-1	TGCAGCGCGGGACAGGGGGCGACCTACGAGCAGTACTTC	CSAGQGATYEQYF